This TCR beta chain was identified in a study of blood T cell repertoires in COVID-19. At the level of the study: Samples taken during acute and convalescent COVID-19 were collected in the United States, Italy and Spain.

Measured with immunoSEQ multiplex PCR; TCRdb has only the in-frame clones, and not every one. The table has about 250,000 clones, about 83% seen once. The CDR3 sequence is 17 residues long. In germline, CDR1 is DFQATT, CDR2 SNEGSKA (reference sequence). After removal of 3 bases from V and 4 bases from J, the junction contained 15 bases not matched to a gene. Sequenced input: peripheral blood. The chain recombines TRBV20-1 with TRBJ2-3; TRBD2 matches at 8 bases. The source is a man aged 35-49 years with active or convalescent COVID-19. The CDR3, as DNA: TGCAGTGCTAGTCCTGCGGTCGGGGGGGGCAGCGCAGATACGCAGTATTTT. Its translation: CSASPAVGGGSADTQYF.